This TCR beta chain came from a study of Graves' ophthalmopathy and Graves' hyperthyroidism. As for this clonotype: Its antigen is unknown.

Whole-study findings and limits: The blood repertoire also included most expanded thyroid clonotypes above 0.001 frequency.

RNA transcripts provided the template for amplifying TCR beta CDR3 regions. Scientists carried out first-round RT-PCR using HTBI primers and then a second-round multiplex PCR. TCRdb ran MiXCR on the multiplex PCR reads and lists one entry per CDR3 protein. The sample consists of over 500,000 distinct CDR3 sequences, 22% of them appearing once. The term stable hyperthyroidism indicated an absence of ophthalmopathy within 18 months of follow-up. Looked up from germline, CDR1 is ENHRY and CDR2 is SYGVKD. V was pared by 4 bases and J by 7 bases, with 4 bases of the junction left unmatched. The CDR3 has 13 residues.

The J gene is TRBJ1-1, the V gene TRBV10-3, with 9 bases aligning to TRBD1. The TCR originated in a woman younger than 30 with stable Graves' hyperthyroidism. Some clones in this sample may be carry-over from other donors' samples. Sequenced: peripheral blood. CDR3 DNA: TGTGCCATCAGTGCGGGACAGGGAAGTGAAGCTTTCTTT. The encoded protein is CAISAGQGSEAFF.